Following are 32 T cell receptor beta chains from one sample sequenced in a study of blood T cell repertoires in COVID-19. The method was immunoSEQ multiplex PCR; TCRdb's version includes in-frame clones alone and lacks a portion of them. The data contain some 190,000 clones, around nine tenths of them singletons. The sequencing input was peripheral blood. The source is a middle-aged woman who had recovered from COVID-19.

V is TRBV10-3 and J is TRBJ1-1, with 9 positions matching TRBD1. CDR3 length: 14 residues. Germline V CDR1 and CDR2: ENHRY, SYGVKD. J was trimmed by 2 bases and V by 11 bases; bases with no gene match: 9. The CDR3 DNA reads as TGTGCCGTTGGTAGGGGACAGGGAAACACTGAAGCTTTCTTT. Its protein is CAVGRGQGNTEAFF.

The chain links TRBV6-5 to TRBJ2-7; TRBD2 is a possible D gene (6 bases). The CDR3 spans 15 residues. Looked up from germline, CDR1 is MNHEY and CDR2 is SVGAGI. V shed 2 bases and J shed 2 bases, with 13 bases lying between them. CDR3 nucleotides: TGTGCCAGCAGTTACAGGGAGGATTTCCCCTACGAGCAGTACTTC. Protein: CASSYREDFPYEQYF.

J is TRBJ1-2 and V is TRBV5-6, with D possibly TRBD1 on 6 matching bases. There are 15 residues in the CDR3. The germline V and J ends were trimmed by 4 bases and 2 bases, with 15 bases remaining between them. Germline lookup yields CDR1 SGHDT and CDR2 YYEEEE. The CDR3 coding sequence is TGTGCCAGCAGCCCAGCCCCGGACAGCAACTATGGCTACACCTTC. Amino acid sequence: CASSPAPDSNYGYTF.

This rearrangement joins TRBV21-1 to TRBJ1-4; the table's D call TRBD1 went unverified against the DNA. TRBV21-1 represents a pseudogene. The CDR3 extends over 16 amino acids. The CDR3 spells CAPQTAGWTENEKLFF. CDR3 in DNA: TGTGCCCCCCAGACGGCAGGGTGGACGGAGAATGAAAAACTGTTTTTT.

This chain joins TRBV6-5 and TRBJ1-4; 8 bases align to TRBD1. The CDR3 covers 15 residues. V was clipped by 6 bases and J by 4 bases; unmatched bases: 7. CDR1 is MNHEY, CDR2 SVGAGI, per germline. As DNA, the CDR3 is TGTGCCAGCAGACACGGACAGGGACTTAATGAAAAACTGTTTTTT. This codes for CASRHGQGLNEKLFF.

The chain recombines TRBV24-1 with TRBJ2-7; 10 bases map to TRBD2. Trimming took 4 bases from V and 7 from J; bases not matched to a gene: 12. The germline gives CDR1 KGHDR, CDR2 SFDVKD. This CDR3 is 16 amino acids long. The CDR3 coding sequence is TGTGCCACCAGTGAGGCTAGCGGGAGTGGACCCCAGGAGCAGTACTTC. It encodes CATSEASGSGPQEQYF.

The chain combines TRBV5-1 with TRBJ2-1; the match to TRBD1 covers 9 bases. Germline V CDR1 and CDR2: SGHRS, YFSETQ. J gave up 6 bases and V 0 bases, and 1 base lay outside the gene matches. The CDR3 is 14 amino acids. CDR3 sequence: CASSLEDRGNEQFF. CDR3 bases: TGCGCCAGCAGCTTGGAGGACAGGGGCAATGAGCAGTTCTTC.

The V call is TRBV9, the J call TRBJ2-7, with a weak D call TRBD1 (6 bases). Germline-derived CDR1 and CDR2 are SGDLS and YYNGEE. The length of the CDR3 is 15 residues. V was trimmed by 4 bases and J by 0 bases, leaving 14 bases between them. DNA of the CDR3: TGTGCCAGCAGCCCACACGGGGACAACTCCTACGAGCAGTACTTC. Translation: CASSPHGDNSYEQYF.

J is TRBJ2-1 and V is TRBV11-3; 10 bases are shared with TRBD2. The CDR3 runs 16 residues. V lost 1 base, J lost 8 bases, and 8 bases stayed unmatched. The germline gives CDR1 SGHNT, CDR2 YENEEA. CDR3 in amino acids: CASSLGLSSGSDEQFF. CDR3 in DNA: TGTGCCAGCAGCTTAGGATTGTCTAGCGGGAGTGATGAGCAGTTCTTC.

The chain has TRBV6-5 and TRBJ1-5; TRBD1 is a possible D gene (5 bases). Per germline, CDR1 MNHEY and CDR2 SVGAGI. The CDR3 covers 14 residues. Trimming pared 8 bases from V and 3 bases from J, leaving 14 bases between. The CDR3 region has the DNA TGTGCCAGCCACAACCGGGACTACAATCAGCCCCAGCATTTT. Protein product: CASHNRDYNQPQHF.

This clone was counted between two and nine times. The chain has TRBV9 and TRBJ2-3, with TRBD1 matching over 7 bases. J gave up 0 bases and V 0 bases, and 4 bases lay outside the gene matches. The CDR3 is made up of 16 amino acids. Germline CDR1 and CDR2: SGDLS and YYNGEE. Here the CDR3 reads CASSVDPGGSTDTQYF. CDR3 in DNA: TGTGCCAGCAGCGTAGACCCAGGGGGAAGCACAGATACGCAGTATTTT.

This rearrangement joins TRBV5-1 to TRBJ2-1, with TRBD2 identical over 9 bases. CDR3 size: 15 residues. Unmatched junction bases numbered 5, after V lost 4 bases and J lost 3 bases. The germline V gene encodes CDR1 SGHRS and CDR2 YFSETQ. The CDR3 sequence: CASSSLAGNYNEQFF. CDR3 bases: TGCGCCAGCAGCAGCCTAGCGGGAAACTACAATGAGCAGTTCTTC.

The chain's CDR3 is CASSTGTANTEAFF. In DNA form, the CDR3 reads TGCGCCAGCAGCACCGGGACAGCGAACACTGAAGCTTTCTTT. This sequence joins TRBV23-1 and TRBJ1-1, with 7 bases matching TRBD1. TRBV23-1 carries the ORF label, with uncertain function. The CDR3 totals 14 residues. V trimming: 6 bases; J trimming: 1 base; junction bases outside the gene matches: 5.

CDR3 nucleotides: TGTGCCAGCAGTTTACTGGCAGGGGGTGCCAACACTGAAGCTTTCTTT. It codes for CASSLLAGGANTEAFF. The V and J genes are TRBV27 and TRBJ1-1; TRBD1 agrees at 7 bases. The CDR3 covers 16 residues. Per germline, CDR1 MNHEY and CDR2 SMNVEV (reference sequence). With V trimmed by 2 bases and J by 2 bases, 8 bases remained unmatched.

The J gene is TRBJ1-2, the V gene TRBV7-2, with 11 positions matching TRBD1. Per the germline V gene, CDR1 is SGHTA and CDR2 is FQGNSA. The CDR3 spans 17 residues. After removal of 1 base from V and 8 bases from J, the junction contained 12 bases not matched to a gene. CDR3: CASSLDGQGAFSLGYTF. The CDR3 coding sequence is TGTGCCAGCAGCTTAGACGGACAGGGGGCGTTTTCGTTGGGCTACACCTTC.

The rearrangement uses TRBV6-6 and TRBJ1-5; a possible D gene is TRBD1 (5 bases). The CDR3 extends over 16 amino acids. V lost 2 bases to trimming and J lost 2 bases, with 13 bases between them. Germline V lookup: CDR1 MNHNY, CDR2 SVGAGI (reference sequence). The DNA of the CDR3 is TGTGCCAGCAGTTACAGTGGGGGGAGCGGCAATCAGCCCCAGCATTTT. Amino acids: CASSYSGGSGNQPQHF.

The J gene is TRBJ2-7, the V gene TRBV28; possibly TRBD2 for D (6 bases). Germline CDR1 MDHEN, CDR2 SYDVKM. V was cut by 3 bases and J by 0 bases, with 18 bases left in between. The length of the CDR3 is 17 residues. The DNA of the CDR3 is TGTGCCAGCAGTTTGGGACTTCAGCGGTTTAGCTCCTACGAGCAGTACTTC. This codes for CASSLGLQRFSSYEQYF.

This chain joins TRBV11-2 and TRBJ2-7; a possible D gene is TRBD2 (6 bases). Trimming removed 8 bases from V and 0 bases from J, with 17 bases in between. The CDR3 is 15 amino acids. Germline V gene sequence: CDR1 SGHAT, CDR2 FQNNGV. CDR3: CASQQGGTFSYEQYF. The CDR3 bases are TGTGCCAGCCAACAAGGTGGGACTTTCTCCTACGAGCAGTACTTC.

This chain joins TRBV20-1 and TRBJ2-7, with D hard to call. The CDR3 consists of 11 residues. Trimming removed 2 bases from V and 3 bases from J, with 5 bases in between. Germline CDR1 reads DFQATT; CDR2 reads SNEGSKA (reference sequence). The CDR3 reads CSARPVYEQYF. The DNA of the CDR3 is TGCAGTGCTAGACCAGTCTACGAGCAGTACTTC.

The chain joins TRBV11-3 to TRBJ2-1; tentative D call: TRBD2 (6 bases). Germline V gene sequence: CDR1 SGHNT, CDR2 YENEEA. V shed 3 bases and J shed 8 bases, with 20 bases lying between them. The CDR3 contains 16 residues. This chain's CDR3 is CASSFGTGAPGDEQFF. The CDR3 DNA sequence: TGTGCCAGCAGCTTCGGGACGGGAGCCCCCGGGGATGAGCAGTTCTTC.

This chain links TRBV28 with TRBJ2-7, with D tentatively TRBD1 (7 bases). Germline lookup yields CDR1 MDHEN and CDR2 SYDVKM. The CDR3 is 15 amino acids. The V gene lost 7 bases and the J gene lost 0 bases, with 16 bases spanning the gap. The CDR3, as DNA: TGTGCCAGCAAACCGCCAGGGGGGTTCTCCTACGAGCAGTACTTC. Translated: CASKPPGGFSYEQYF.

CDR3 coding DNA: TGCGCCAGCAGCTTAAGTCTCGCGGGAGGGCAGGAGACCCAGTACTTC. As protein: CASSLSLAGGQETQYF. The rearrangement joins TRBV5-1 to TRBJ2-5; 9 bases are a match to TRBD2. This CDR3 has 16 amino acids. The V gene's germline CDR1 is SGHRS and CDR2 YFSETQ. The junction had 10 bases not matched to a gene; V was cut back by 2 bases and J by 5 bases.

This clone showed up just once. This chain links TRBV2 with TRBJ1-4, with TRBD1 identical over 8 bases. Looked up from germline, CDR1 is SNHLY and CDR2 is FYNNEI. This CDR3 contains 16 residues. V gave up 6 bases and J gave up 2 bases; unmatched junction bases: 8. DNA for the CDR3: TGTGCCAGCAGCAACGACAGGGGTGGGACTAATGAAAAACTGTTTTTT. The encoded protein is CASSNDRGGTNEKLFF.

V usage is TRBV7-8 and J usage is TRBJ1-1; 7 nucleotides agree with TRBD1. Germline CDR1 is SGHVS and CDR2 is FQNEAQ. V was clipped by 3 bases and J by 3 bases; unmatched bases: 7. The CDR3 consists of 15 residues. The chain's CDR3 is CASSFRGRVDTEAFF. The DNA of the CDR3 is TGTGCCAGCAGCTTTAGGGGGCGTGTGGACACTGAAGCTTTCTTT. The whole variable domain, filled in from reference TRBV7-8 and TRBJ1-1, reads GAGVSQSPRYKVAKRGQDVALRCDPISGHVSLFWYQQALGQGPEFLTYFQNEAQLDKSGLPSDRFFAERPEGSVSTLKIQRTQQEDSAVYLCASSFRGRVDTEAFFGQGTRLTVV.

This clone has a handful of counts. V gene TRBV5-1 combines with J gene TRBJ1-2; 8 bases match TRBD1. The CDR3 has 14 amino acids. Germline V gene lookup returns CDR1 SGHRS and CDR2 YFSETQ. The V and J ends lost 0 bases and 7 bases, in that order; junction bases with no gene match: 5. The CDR3 loop is CASSLEGQAAGYTF. The CDR3 DNA is TGCGCCAGCAGCTTGGAGGGACAGGCTGCTGGCTACACCTTC. The complete variable domain, with remaining parts taken from reference TRBV5-1 and TRBJ1-2, reads KAGVTQTPRYLIKTRGQQVTLSCSPISGHRSVSWYQQTPGQGLQFLFEYFSETQRNKGNFPGRFSGRQFSNSRSEMNVSTLELGDSALYLCASSLEGQAAGYTFGSGTRLTVV.

Details on this clone: The same CDR3 also results from other DNA sequences found in this sample. The chain combines TRBV5-1 with TRBJ2-1; D possibly corresponds to TRBD1 (6 bases). The germline CDR1 and CDR2 sequences are SGHRS and YFSETQ. The CDR3 consists of 14 residues. V lost 0 bases and J 4 bases, leaving 8 bases between the germline ends. CDR3 region: CASSLGQVYNEQFF. CDR3 nucleotides: TGCGCCAGCAGCTTGGGACAGGTTTACAATGAGCAGTTCTTC. The whole variable domain, filled in from reference TRBV5-1 and TRBJ2-1, reads KAGVTQTPRYLIKTRGQQVTLSCSPISGHRSVSWYQQTPGQGLQFLFEYFSETQRNKGNFPGRFSGRQFSNSRSEMNVSTLELGDSALYLCASSLGQVYNEQFFGPGTRLTVL.

The chain employs TRBV7-9 and TRBJ1-3; D is possibly TRBD1 (6 bases). Per germline, CDR1 SEHNR and CDR2 FQNEAQ (reference sequence). The CDR3 totals 15 residues. V dropped 5 bases and J dropped 2 bases, with 13 bases sitting between them. CDR3 sequence reads: CASSETGTPGNTIYF. Here the CDR3 DNA reads TGTGCCAGCAGCGAAACAGGGACCCCTGGAAACACCATATATTTT.

The genes are TRBV4-1 and TRBJ2-7, with 16 bases that match TRBD2. The junction had 3 bases not matched to a gene; V was cut back by 0 bases and J by 7 bases. The CDR3 contains 16 residues. From germline, CDR1 is MGHRA and CDR2 YSYEKL. The CDR3 is CASSQEGLAGGGEQYF. The CDR3 DNA reads TGCGCCAGCAGCCAAGAGGGACTAGCGGGAGGGGGAGAGCAGTACTTC.

The chain recombines TRBV24-1 with TRBJ2-3, with D possibly TRBD2 on 6 matching bases. Trimming shortened V by 8 bases and J by 2 bases, and 16 bases separated the two germline ends. There are 15 residues in the CDR3. Germline CDR1 KGHDR, CDR2 SFDVKD. The CDR3 reads CATKGPGLATDTQYF. DNA of the CDR3: TGTGCCACCAAGGGGCCGGGACTTGCCACAGATACGCAGTATTTT.

This sequence joins TRBV9 and TRBJ1-2; D is ambiguous. This CDR3 comprises 13 residues. V was shortened by 0 bases and J by 2 bases, with 5 bases between the two germline ends. The germline V gene has CDR1 SGDLS and CDR2 YYNGEE. CDR3 nucleotide sequence: TGTGCCAGCAGCGTAGACAGCAACTATGGCTACACCTTC. This codes for CASSVDSNYGYTF.

This chain connects TRBV18 to TRBJ2-1; 12 nucleotides line up with TRBD2. The length of the CDR3 is 17 residues. V trimming: 4 bases; J trimming: 5 bases; junction bases outside the gene matches: 9. In germline, CDR1 is KGHSH, CDR2 LQKENI. This CDR3 reads CASSRNSGTSGHNEQFF. CDR3 bases: TGTGCCAGCTCACGCAATTCCGGGACTAGCGGGCACAATGAGCAGTTCTTC.

The V gene is TRBV18, the J gene TRBJ2-2; 10 positions agree with TRBD1. V lost 0 bases, J lost 6 bases, and 4 bases stayed unmatched. Per the germline V gene, CDR1 is KGHSH and CDR2 is LQKENI. The CDR3 has 16 amino acids. Written as DNA, the CDR3 is TGTGCCAGCTCACCACCAGGGACAGGGGTGTCCGGGGAGCTGTTTTTT. Translating gives CASSPPGTGVSGELFF.